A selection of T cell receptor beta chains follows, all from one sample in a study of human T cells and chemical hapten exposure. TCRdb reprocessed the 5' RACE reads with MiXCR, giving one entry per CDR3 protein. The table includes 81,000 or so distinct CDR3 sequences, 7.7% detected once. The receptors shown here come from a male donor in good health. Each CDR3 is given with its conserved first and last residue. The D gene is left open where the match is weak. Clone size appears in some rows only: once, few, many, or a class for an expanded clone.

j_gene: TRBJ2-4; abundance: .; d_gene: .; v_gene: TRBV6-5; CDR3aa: CASSYSKQRENIQYF; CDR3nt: TGTGCCAGCAGTTACTCGAAACAAAGGGAAAACATTCAGTACTTC
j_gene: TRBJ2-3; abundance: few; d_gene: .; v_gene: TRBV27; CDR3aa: CASEQAGTDTQYF; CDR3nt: TGTGCCAGCGAGCAGGCGGGCACAGATACGCAGTATTTT
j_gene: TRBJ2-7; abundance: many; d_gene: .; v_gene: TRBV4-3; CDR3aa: CASSQQQGSRAYEQYF; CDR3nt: TGCGCCAGCAGCCAACAACAGGGAAGCCGGGCCTACGAGCAGTACTTC
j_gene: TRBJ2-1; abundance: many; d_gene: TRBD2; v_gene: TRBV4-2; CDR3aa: CASSQDTSGGAGEQFF; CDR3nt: TGTGCCAGCAGCCAAGATACTAGCGGGGGGGCGGGTGAGCAGTTCTTC
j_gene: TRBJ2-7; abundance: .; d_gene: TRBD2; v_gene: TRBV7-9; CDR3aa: CASSLSGTPYEQYF; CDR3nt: TGTGCCAGCAGCTTAAGCGGGACCCCATACGAGCAGTACTTC
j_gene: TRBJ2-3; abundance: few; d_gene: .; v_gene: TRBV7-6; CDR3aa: CASSLEQGSGSDTQYF; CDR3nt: TGTGCCAGCAGCTTAGAGCAGGGGTCAGGCTCAGATACGCAGTATTTT
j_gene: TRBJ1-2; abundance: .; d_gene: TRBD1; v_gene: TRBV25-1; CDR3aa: CASRTGTGFGYTF; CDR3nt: TGTGCCAGCAGAACCGGGACAGGGTTCGGCTACACCTTC
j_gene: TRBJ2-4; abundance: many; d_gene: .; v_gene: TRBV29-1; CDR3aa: CSVEQGGKNIQYF; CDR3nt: TGCAGCGTTGAACAGGGGGGCAAAAACATTCAGTACTTC
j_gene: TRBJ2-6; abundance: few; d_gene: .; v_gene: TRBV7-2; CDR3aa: CASSLYTSGANVLTF; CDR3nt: TGTGCCAGCAGCTTATATACCTCTGGGGCCAACGTCCTGACTTTC
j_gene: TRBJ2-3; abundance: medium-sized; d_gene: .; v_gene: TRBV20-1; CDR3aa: CSASKGKTDTQYF; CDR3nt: TGCAGTGCTAGTAAGGGAAAAACAGATACGCAGTATTTT
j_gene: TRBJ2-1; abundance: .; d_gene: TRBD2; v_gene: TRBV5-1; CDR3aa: CASSLGLVGLGQFF; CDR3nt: TGCGCCAGCAGCCTGGGACTAGTGGGACTAGGGCAGTTCTTC
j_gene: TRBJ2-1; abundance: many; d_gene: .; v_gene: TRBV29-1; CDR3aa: CSVEGGAGVYNEQFF; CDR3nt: TGCAGCGTTGAGGGGGGGGCCGGAGTTTACAATGAGCAGTTCTTC
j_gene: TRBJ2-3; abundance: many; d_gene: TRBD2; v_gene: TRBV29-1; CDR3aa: CSARPSGPTDTQYF; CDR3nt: TGCAGCGCCCGCCCTAGCGGTCCCACAGATACGCAGTATTTT
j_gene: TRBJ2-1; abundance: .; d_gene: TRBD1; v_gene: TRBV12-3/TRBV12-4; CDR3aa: CATSGQSNEQFF; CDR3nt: TGTGCCACCTCGGGACAGTCGAATGAGCAGTTCTTC
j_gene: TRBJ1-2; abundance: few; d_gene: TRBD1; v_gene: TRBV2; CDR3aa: CASSGQQGPLGGYTF; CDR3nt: TGTGCCAGCAGCGGTCAACAGGGGCCGTTGGGAGGCTACACCTTC
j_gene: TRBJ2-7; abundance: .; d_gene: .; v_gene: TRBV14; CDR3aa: CALSGRTYEQYF; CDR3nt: TGTGCACTTTCAGGGCGTACCTACGAGCAGTACTTC
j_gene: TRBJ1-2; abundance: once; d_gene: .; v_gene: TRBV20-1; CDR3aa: CSASLTGNYGYTF; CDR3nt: TGCAGTGCTAGTCTTACGGGTAACTATGGCTACACCTTC
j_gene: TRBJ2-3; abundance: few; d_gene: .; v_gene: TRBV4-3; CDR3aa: CASSQDEGGLADTQYF; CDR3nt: TGCGCCAGCAGCCAAGATGAAGGGGGGTTGGCAGATACGCAGTATTTT
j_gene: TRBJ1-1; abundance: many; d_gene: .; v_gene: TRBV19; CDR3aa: CASNLDMNTEAFF; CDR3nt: TGTGCCAGTAATCTCGACATGAACACTGAAGCTTTCTTT
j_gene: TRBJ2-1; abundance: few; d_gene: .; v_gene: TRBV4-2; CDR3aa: CASSQEEQLREQFF; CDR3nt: TGTGCCAGCAGCCAAGAAGAACAGTTGCGTGAGCAGTTCTTC
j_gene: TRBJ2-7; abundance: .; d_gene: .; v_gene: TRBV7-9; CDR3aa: CASSPLRGPYEQYF; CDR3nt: TGTGCCAGCAGCCCACTCAGGGGACCCTACGAGCAGTACTTC
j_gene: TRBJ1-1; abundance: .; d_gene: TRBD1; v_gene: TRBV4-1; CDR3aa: CASSSGSDRAEAFF; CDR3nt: TGCGCCAGCAGCTCCGGCTCGGACAGGGCTGAAGCTTTCTTT
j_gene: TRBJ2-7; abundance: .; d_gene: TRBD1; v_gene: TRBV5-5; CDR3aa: CASSLGQGVSGQYF; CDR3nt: TGTGCCAGCAGCCTTGGACAGGGGGTTTCCGGGCAGTACTTC
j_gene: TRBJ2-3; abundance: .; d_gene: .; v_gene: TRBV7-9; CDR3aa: CASSPPGLGTDTQYF; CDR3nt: TGTGCCAGCAGCCCCCCCGGACTCGGAACAGATACGCAGTATTTT
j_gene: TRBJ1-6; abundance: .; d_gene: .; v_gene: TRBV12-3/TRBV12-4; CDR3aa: CASMDRVNNSPLHF; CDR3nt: TGTGCCAGTATGGACAGAGTTAATAATTCACCCCTCCACTTT
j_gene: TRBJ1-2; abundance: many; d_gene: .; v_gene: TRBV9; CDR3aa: CASSPRGGSGGYTF; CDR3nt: TGTGCCAGCAGCCCCCGGGGGGGGAGTGGTGGCTACACCTTC